The clone carrying this T cell receptor (beta chain) was seen ten or more times. The data are from a study of T cells after posttransplantation cyclophosphamide. Sequenced by immunoSEQ multiplex PCR; TCRdb stores in-frame clones only, minus some. The table lists approximately 27,000 clones, with no singletons. The CDR3 sequence is 18 residues long. The germline V gene encodes CDR1 SNHLY and CDR2 FYNNEI. J gave up 0 bases and V 6 bases, and 6 bases lay outside the gene matches. This chain connects TRBV2 to TRBJ2-2; the match to TRBD2 covers 14 bases. The sample comprised PBMCs. This TCR derives from a man aged 50 to 60 in good health, CMV-negative, and a related stem cell transplant donor. CDR3 nucleotide sequence: TGTGCCAGCAGCCGTGGACTAGCGGGGGGTTCGAACACCGGGGAGCTGTTTTTT. Encoded protein: CASSRGLAGGSNTGELFF.